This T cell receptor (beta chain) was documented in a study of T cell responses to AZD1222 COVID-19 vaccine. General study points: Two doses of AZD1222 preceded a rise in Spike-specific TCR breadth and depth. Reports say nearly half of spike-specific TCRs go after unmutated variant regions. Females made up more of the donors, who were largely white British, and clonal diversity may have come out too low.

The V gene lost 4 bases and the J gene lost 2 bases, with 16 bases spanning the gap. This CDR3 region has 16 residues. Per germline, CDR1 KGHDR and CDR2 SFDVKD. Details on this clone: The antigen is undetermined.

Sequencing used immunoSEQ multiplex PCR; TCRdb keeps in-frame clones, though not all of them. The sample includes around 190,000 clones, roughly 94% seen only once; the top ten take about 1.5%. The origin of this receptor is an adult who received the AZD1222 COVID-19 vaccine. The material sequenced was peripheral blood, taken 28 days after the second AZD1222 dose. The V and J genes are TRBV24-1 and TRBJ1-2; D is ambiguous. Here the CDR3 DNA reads TGTGCCACCAGTGACCATGGTGGGCGGGGAAACTATGGCTACACCTTC. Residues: CATSDHGGRGNYGYTF.